This TCR beta chain emerged from a study of blood T cells in healthy people across ages. Study results and caveats: Diversity estimated from one million T cells was considered an underestimate. What prevented conclusive comparison of naive and antigen-experienced cells was that PBMCs were unsorted.

Remarks on this clonotype: Its matching antigen is unknown.

Isolation recovered at least 7 million PBMCs from every sample. This CDR3 contains 13 residues. V dropped 6 bases and J dropped 8 bases, with 19 bases sitting between them. Germline V lookup: CDR1 DFQATT, CDR2 SNEGSKA (reference sequence). Using a J-beta primer mix together with a sample-barcoded 5' primer, a second PCR was run for roughly 6 to 12 cycles. TCRdb reprocessed the 5' RACE reads with MiXCR, giving one entry per CDR3 protein. The repertoire includes some 1.5 million distinct CDR3 sequences, roughly 30% of them detected once, and around 7.7% sits in the top ten. Sequencing used blood. The sequence was obtained from a woman aged 30 to 39 in good health. The chain is built from TRBV20-1 and TRBJ1-2; TRBD1 might be the D (5 bases). CDR3 in amino acids: CSAPEGQGTGYTF. The CDR3 region has the DNA TGCAGTGCCCCGGAGGGCCAGGGTACGGGCTACACCTTC.